These 11 T cell receptor beta chains were all obtained from the same sample, sequenced in a study of T cells in Graves' hyperthyroidism and ophthalmopathy. Amplified TCR beta CDR3 regions derived from RNA transcripts. The TCR CDR3 first-round RT-PCR relied on the HTBI primer set. One entry per CDR3 protein, called by TCRdb with MiXCR from the multiplex PCR reads. The table has about 840,000 distinct CDR3 sequences, 35% to 40% seen once. Input material: blood. Receptors were obtained from a man in his late teens or twenties with Graves' hyperthyroidism.

A few counts support this clonotype. The chain joins TRBV20-1 to TRBJ1-1, with D unresolved. The CDR3 sequence is 11 residues long. V gave up 8 bases and J gave up 1 base, with 8 bases separating them. CDR1 and CDR2 (germline): DFQATT, SNEGSKA (reference sequence). CDR3 nucleotide sequence: TGCAGTACGGAGGGGAACACTGAAGCTTTCTTT. Its protein is CSTEGNTEAFF.

This clonotype appeared a few times. This chain connects TRBV2 to TRBJ1-6; D is ambiguous. Germline lookup yields CDR1 SNHLY and CDR2 FYNNEI. V lost 5 bases and J lost 7, with 12 bases in between. The CDR3 has 14 residues. The CDR3, as DNA: TGTGCCAGCAGTTGGGGAAGTGGGAATTCACCCCTCCACTTT. This encodes CASSWGSGNSPLHF.

This clonotype was counted at least ten times. This chain uses TRBV15 with TRBJ1-2; D perhaps matches TRBD1 (5 bases). The CDR3 is 13 amino acids. Germline V gives CDR1 LNHNV, CDR2 YYDKDF (reference sequence). The V gene lost 1 base and the J gene lost 8 bases, with 11 bases spanning the gap. In DNA form, the CDR3 reads TGTGCCACCAGCAGAGCACCCAGGGAGGGCTACACCTTC. Translation: CATSRAPREGYTF. Drawing the rest from reference TRBV15 and TRBJ1-2, the complete variable domain is DAMVIQNPRYQVTQFGKPVTLSCSQTLNHNVMYWYQQKSSQAPKLLFHYYDKDFNNEADTPDNFQSRRPNTSFCFLDIRSPGLGDTAMYLCATSRAPREGYTFGSGTRLTVV.

The chain couples TRBV7-2 to TRBJ2-2; weak D call: TRBD2 (6 bases). CDR1 is SGHTA, CDR2 FQGNSA, per germline. V was cut by 1 base and J by 5 bases, with 20 bases left in between. The CDR3 is 18 amino acids. The CDR3 DNA is TGTGCCAGCAGCTTAGGTTTTTCGGGACTTTCTTTGACCGGGGAGCTGTTTTTT. Its protein is CASSLGFSGLSLTGELFF.

This clonotype is a singleton in its sample. A much larger clone differs from this one at a single base, so this may be a read error. The conserved phenylalanine or tryptophan normally closing the CDR3 is absent here, so this likely arose from a read error. This chain connects TRBV2 to TRBJ1-1; D uncertain. Germline V gene sequence: CDR1 SNHLY, CDR2 FYNNEI. This CDR3 comprises 13 residues. Trimming left V 2 bases short and J 7 bases short, with 11 bases between. The CDR3 is CASSESGRIEAFY. The CDR3 DNA is TGTGCCAGCAGTGAATCTGGGAGGATTGAAGCTTTCTAT.

A note on this clonotype: Just one base apart from a much larger clone, this may be a read error. The CDR3 region has the DNA TGTGCCAGCAGCCCACAGGGGGCGGAGGGCTACACCTTC. This encodes CASSPQGAEGYTF. The rearrangement links TRBV7-2 to TRBJ1-2, with 9 bases identical to TRBD1. V trimming: 5 bases; J trimming: 8 bases; junction bases outside the gene matches: 6. Germline V gene lookup returns CDR1 SGHTA and CDR2 FQGNSA. The CDR3 totals 13 residues.

This clonotype showed up many times. The chain couples TRBV10-2 to TRBJ2-5; no clear D. Trimming took 3 bases from V and 0 from J, leaving 11 bases between them. The CDR3 runs to 15 residues. The germline V gene has CDR1 WSHSY and CDR2 SAAADI. The chain's CDR3 is CASSEDPRYQETQYF. The CDR3 region has the DNA TGCGCCAGCAGTGAAGACCCACGATACCAAGAGACCCAGTACTTC.

This clonotype was detected a few times. The rearrangement uses TRBV5-1 and TRBJ2-7; a possible D gene is TRBD1 (6 bases). The ends were cut back, 4 bases at V and 5 bases at J, with 10 bases in the middle. CDR1 and CDR2 (germline): SGHRS, YFSETQ. The CDR3 length is 12 residues. The CDR3 sequence: CASSTSGDEQYF. The CDR3 DNA is TGCGCCAGCAGCACTTCAGGGGACGAGCAGTACTTC.

In this sample, this clonotype turned up a few times. The rearrangement uses TRBV7-8 and TRBJ1-6, with 8 bases lining up with TRBD1. Looked up from germline, CDR1 is SGHVS and CDR2 is FQNEAQ. With 5 bases clipped from V and 6 bases from J, the junction kept 6 bases outside the gene matches. This CDR3 has 15 amino acids. CDR3 loop: CASSLRDRLNSPLHF. The CDR3 coding sequence is TGTGCCAGCAGCCTCCGGGACAGGCTTAATTCACCCCTCCACTTT.

CDR3 bases: TGTGCCAGCAGCCAAACAGGGATAGAAAAACTGTTTTTT. Its protein product is CASSQTGIEKLFF. The chain is built from TRBV28 and TRBJ1-4, with D tentatively TRBD1 (6 bases). Germline lookup yields CDR1 MDHEN and CDR2 SYDVKM. The V end lost 6 bases, the J end lost 8 bases, and 13 bases lay between the germline ends. This CDR3 has 13 amino acids.

This chain uses TRBV5-1 with TRBJ2-7, with 7 positions matching TRBD2. Germline CDR1 SGHRS, CDR2 YFSETQ. V shed 2 bases, J shed 2 bases, and the junction held 7 bases outside the gene matches. The CDR3 is made up of 15 amino acids. The CDR3 here is CASSFEPSGAYEQYF. The DNA for the CDR3 is TGCGCCAGCAGCTTTGAGCCTAGCGGCGCCTACGAGCAGTACTTC.